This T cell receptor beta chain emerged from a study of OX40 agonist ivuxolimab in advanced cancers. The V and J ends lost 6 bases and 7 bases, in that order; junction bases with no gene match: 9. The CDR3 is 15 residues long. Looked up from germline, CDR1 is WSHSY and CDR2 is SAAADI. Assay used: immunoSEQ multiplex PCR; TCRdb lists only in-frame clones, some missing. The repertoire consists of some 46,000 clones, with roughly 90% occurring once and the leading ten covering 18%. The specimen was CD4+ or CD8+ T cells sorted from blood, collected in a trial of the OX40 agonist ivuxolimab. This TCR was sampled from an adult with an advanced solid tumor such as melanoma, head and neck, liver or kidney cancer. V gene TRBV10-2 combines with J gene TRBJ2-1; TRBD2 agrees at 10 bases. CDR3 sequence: CASRVAGGGRNEQFF. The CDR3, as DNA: TGCGCCAGCAGAGTAGCGGGGGGCGGGAGGAATGAGCAGTTCTTC.